A selection of T cell receptor beta chains follows, all from one sample in a study of T cells in Graves' hyperthyroidism and ophthalmopathy. Each CDR3 protein gets one entry after TCRdb re-called the multiplex PCR reads with MiXCR. Of some 400,000 distinct CDR3 sequences listed, about a fifth are singletons. The sequencing input was blood. These receptors were taken from a woman aged 18-35 years with Graves' hyperthyroidism. The CDR3 runs from the conserved cysteine through the conserved F or W.

V	J	CDR3
TRBV6-2/TRBV6-3	TRBJ1-5	CASSFTNIRGDGNQPQHF
TRBV6-2/TRBV6-3	TRBJ1-2	CASSLQGAHGYTF
TRBV2	TRBJ1-1	CASSEPGVGENTEAFF
TRBV30	TRBJ2-5	CAWSAQGWGQYF
TRBV29-1	TRBJ1-2	CSVVRQGNYGYTF
TRBV5-5	TRBJ1-1	CASSLIVRVNTEAFF
TRBV25-1	TRBJ1-5	CASSQEGFGNQPQHF
TRBV7-6	TRBJ2-5	CASSSEWPGETQYF
TRBV7-9	TRBJ2-7	CASSSSGLEQYF
TRBV20-1	TRBJ2-7	CSARVGRQSVDEQYF
TRBV6-5	TRBJ2-2	CASRWGGARTGELFF
TRBV6-1	TRBJ2-7	CASSRQGTSYEQYF
TRBV30	TRBJ2-7	CARSGRGRYEQYF
TRBV7-8	TRBJ1-2	CASSREEKAYGYTF
TRBV29-1	TRBJ1-4	CSVAGGSPYEKLFF
TRBV4-1	TRBJ2-5	CASSQEGAQETQYF
TRBV7-2	TRBJ2-5	CASSLVSGPETQYF